These T cell receptor beta chains were read from a single sample in a study of blood T cell repertoires in COVID-19. TCRdb's table, derived via immunoSEQ multiplex PCR, lists solely in-frame clones and lacks some. The table shows 150,000 or so clones, with 80% to 90% occurring only once. Sequenced sample: peripheral blood. Receptors were obtained from a woman aged 60 to 75 with COVID-19, enrolled during active disease. CDR3s include the opening cysteine and the closing phenylalanine or tryptophan. A D gene is named only where the DNA matches it firmly. Not every row has a clone size; where given, it reads once, few, many or a size class.

J gene | clone size | V gene | D gene | CDR3 DNA | CDR3 protein
TRBJ1-2 | - | TRBV6-2/TRBV6-3 | - | TGTGCCAGCAGCACCACGACAGTTGAATATGGCTACACCTTC | CASSTTTVEYGYTF
TRBJ1-1 | - | TRBV29-1 | TRBD1 | TGCAGCGTTGCGGACAGGGACGGCACTGAAGCTTTCTTT | CSVADRDGTEAFF
TRBJ1-2 | - | TRBV19 | - | TGTGCCAGTCGAGGGCAGGGGTCCGGGGACTATGGCTACACCTTC | CASRGQGSGDYGYTF
TRBJ2-6 | once | TRBV30 | - | TGTGCCTGGAGTTCGACAGGAATGGTATTAGGGGGATCTGGGGCCAACGTCCTGACTTTC | CAWSSTGMVLGGSGANVLTF
TRBJ1-5 | - | TRBV6-1 | TRBD1 | TGTGCCAGCAGTGAAATAACAGGGGGTCAGCCCCAGCATTTT | CASSEITGGQPQHF
TRBJ1-1 | - | TRBV4-1 | - | TGCGCCAGCAGCCAAGATGCGGGGAACACTGAAGCTTTCTTT | CASSQDAGNTEAFF
TRBJ1-1 | - | TRBV6-5 | - | TGTGCCAGCAGATCACAGGGAATTAACACTGAAGCTTTCTTT | CASRSQGINTEAFF
TRBJ1-5 | - | TRBV6-5 | TRBD1 | TGTGCCAGCAGTCCGGGACAGGGGCATCAGCCCCAGCATTTT | CASSPGQGHQPQHF
TRBJ2-5 | once | TRBV6-5 | TRBD2 | TGTGCCAGCAGTTACGCGGGGGAAGAGACCCAGTACTTC | CASSYAGEETQYF
TRBJ1-6 | - | TRBV11-2 | - | TGTGCCAGCAGCCCCCAGGGATTTGATTCACCCCTCCACTTT | CASSPQGFDSPLHF
TRBJ1-6 | - | TRBV27 | TRBD1 | TGTGCCAGCAGTTTATCGAATCAGGACAGGGGAAATTCACCCCTCCACTTT | CASSLSNQDRGNSPLHF
TRBJ1-2 | - | TRBV12-3/TRBV12-4 | - | TGTGCCAGCAGTTTCACGGGGAGAGGCTACACCTTC | CASSFTGRGYTF
TRBJ2-1 | once | TRBV10-3 | - | TGTGCCATCAGAAGCAATTTCGGGGAGGACAATGAGCAGTTCTTC | CAIRSNFGEDNEQFF
TRBJ1-5 | - | TRBV2 | - | TGTGCCAGCAGTCCTTCGGGAGATCAGCCCCAGCATTTT | CASSPSGDQPQHF
TRBJ1-4 | - | TRBV2 | TRBD1 | TGTGCCAGCAGTGGGCAGGGGGTGACTAATGAAAAACTGTTTTTT | CASSGQGVTNEKLFF
TRBJ1-2 | few | TRBV7-9 | - | TGTGCCAGCAGACGAGAAGCGGGCAGTGGCTACACCTTC | CASRREAGSGYTF
TRBJ2-3 | few | TRBV19 | - | TGTGCCAGTAGACTAACGGGGGTGTCCACAGATACGCAGTATTTT | CASRLTGVSTDTQYF
TRBJ1-5 | - | TRBV19 | TRBD1 | TGTGCCAGTAGTGGAGGACAGGGGATATGGCAGCCCCAGCATTTT | CASSGGQGIWQPQHF
TRBJ1-1 | - | TRBV5-6 | TRBD1 | TGTGCCAGCAGCCTGCCGGGACAGCGATCTTACGCTTTCTTT | CASSLPGQRSYAFF
TRBJ2-7 | - | TRBV28 | - | TGTGCCAGCTGGGACACCCTTACCTACGAGCAGTACTTC | CASWDTLTYEQYF
TRBJ1-6 | - | TRBV6-2/TRBV6-3 | TRBD1 | TGTGCCAGCAGTCGGGACAGCTATAATAATTCACCCCTCCACTTT | CASSRDSYNNSPLHF
TRBJ2-7 | - | TRBV5-8 | TRBD1 | TGTGCCAGCAGCGAGACAGGGAGAATATTATACGAGCAGTACTTC | CASSETGRILYEQYF
TRBJ1-6 | - | TRBV6-2/TRBV6-3 | - | TGTGCCAGCAGTTACTTCCGGGCGGGCTCACCCCTCCACTTT | CASSYFRAGSPLHF
TRBJ2-3 | - | TRBV19 | - | TGTGCCAGTAAGCTAGACGGCGGCACAGATACGCAGTATTTT | CASKLDGGTDTQYF
TRBJ2-2 | once | TRBV11-3 | TRBD2 | TGTGCCAGCAGCCCATGGGGGGGTGAGAACACCGGGGAGCTGTTTTTT | CASSPWGGENTGELFF
TRBJ1-2 | - | TRBV27 | TRBD1 | TGTGCCAGCAGTTTATCCGGGACAGTCATGGTCGGCTACACCTTC | CASSLSGTVMVGYTF
TRBJ2-2 | - | TRBV19 | - | TGTGCCAGTTTGCCAGGGGTTCTTGCCGGGGAGCTGTTTTTT | CASLPGVLAGELFF
TRBJ2-1 | - | TRBV5-6 | - | TGTGCCAGCACCCTGGGCCCCGGGACACTTTCCTACAATGAGCAGTTCTTC | CASTLGPGTLSYNEQFF
TRBJ2-7 | - | TRBV15 | TRBD2 | TGTGCCACCAGCAGGCTAGCGGGGGTGAGATACGAGCAGTACTTC | CATSRLAGVRYEQYF
TRBJ1-6 | once | TRBV5-1 | - | TGCGCCAGCAGCTGGGCGGGCTCCTATAATTCACCCCTCCACTTT | CASSWAGSYNSPLHF
TRBJ2-2 | - | TRBV19 | TRBD1 | TGTGCCAGTAGGGACAGGCCGAACACCGGGGAGCTGTTTTTT | CASRDRPNTGELFF
TRBJ2-2 | - | TRBV11-2 | TRBD1 | TGTGCCAGCAGCTTTCCTAGGGACAGGGTACACACCGGGGAGCTGTTTTTT | CASSFPRDRVHTGELFF
TRBJ2-6 | - | TRBV5-1 | TRBD1 | TGCGCCAGCAGCTCCCAGACAGGGGGTTGGTCTGGGGCCAACGTCCTGACTTTC | CASSSQTGGWSGANVLTF
TRBJ1-5 | - | TRBV19 | - | TGTGCCAGTATCCAGGGAAATCAGCCCCAGCATTTT | CASIQGNQPQHF
TRBJ1-1 | once | TRBV5-6 | - | TGTGCCAGCAGCTTCACAGTCATGAACACTGAAGCTTTCTTT | CASSFTVMNTEAFF
TRBJ1-1 | - | TRBV11-2 | - | TGTGCCAGCAGCTTAGCGTTCAGTAACACTGAAGCTTTCTTT | CASSLAFSNTEAFF